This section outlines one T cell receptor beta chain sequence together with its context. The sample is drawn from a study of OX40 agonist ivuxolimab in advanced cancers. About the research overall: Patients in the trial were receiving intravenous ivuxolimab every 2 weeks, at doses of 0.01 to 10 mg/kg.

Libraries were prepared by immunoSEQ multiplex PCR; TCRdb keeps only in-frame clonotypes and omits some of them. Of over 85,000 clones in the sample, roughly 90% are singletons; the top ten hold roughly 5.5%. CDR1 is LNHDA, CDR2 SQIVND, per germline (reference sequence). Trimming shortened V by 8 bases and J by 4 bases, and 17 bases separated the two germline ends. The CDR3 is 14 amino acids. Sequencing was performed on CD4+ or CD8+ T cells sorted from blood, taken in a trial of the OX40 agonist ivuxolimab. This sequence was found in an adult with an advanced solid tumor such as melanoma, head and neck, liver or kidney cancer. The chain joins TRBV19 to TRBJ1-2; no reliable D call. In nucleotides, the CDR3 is TGTGCCAGTCGAATCGCGGGTAGTGGCTATGGCTACACCTTC. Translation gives CASRIAGSGYGYTF.